This T cell receptor (beta chain) comes out of a study of blood T cells in healthy people across ages. The authors ran a second PCR of 7 to 11 cycles using a sample-barcoded 5' primer and a J-beta primer mix. At least 2.5 million CDR3-containing paired-end reads were obtained per sample. One entry per CDR3 protein, called by TCRdb with MiXCR from the 5' RACE reads. The sample consists of about 1.8 million distinct CDR3 sequences, 49% of them appearing once. CDR1 DFQATT and CDR2 SNEGSKA come from the germline V gene (reference sequence). V lost 6 bases and J lost 2; bases outside the gene matches: 5. The CDR3 is 15 amino acids.

Input material: blood. The receptor comes from a woman between 40 and 50 years old in good health. The chain links TRBV20-1 to TRBJ2-6; 9 bases align to TRBD1. Written as DNA, the CDR3 is TGCAGTGCAGAAGACAGGGGGACTGGGGCCAACGTCCTGACTTTC. Protein sequence: CSAEDRGTGANVLTF.